This T cell receptor (beta chain) was obtained from a study of CD8 T cell repertoires and HIV-1 epitope variants. Concerning this clone: Its target is not known.

TCRdb's table, derived via immunoSEQ multiplex PCR, lists solely in-frame clones and lacks some. In the table there are a few thousand clones, around 71% of which are singletons. The length of the CDR3 is 19 residues. The ends lost 3 bases at V and 0 bases at J; junction bases unmatched: 7. CDR1 and CDR2 from the germline V gene are MGHRA and YSYEKL. This TCR was sampled from a male donor with HIV. The chain employs TRBV4-1 and TRBJ2-1, with 14 positions matching TRBD2. Sequenced sample: cultured CD8+ T cells derived from PBMCs. The CDR3 spells CASSHRTSGRSSSYNEQFF. DNA for the CDR3: TGCGCCAGCAGCCATCGGACTAGCGGGAGGTCGAGCTCCTACAATGAGCAGTTCTTC.